These T cell receptor beta chains were read from a single sample in a study of CD8 T cells in ankylosing spondylitis. In TCRdb, the 5' RACE reads were re-called with MiXCR into one record per CDR3 protein. The sample contains about 220,000 distinct CDR3 sequences, around 18% of which appear only once. Material: blood, either unsorted or a sorted T cell fraction (not recorded which). Receptors were obtained from a male donor with ankylosing spondylitis. CDR3s include the opening cysteine and the closing phenylalanine or tryptophan. The D gene is left open where the match is weak. Only part of the rows carry a size: once, few, many, or a class if the clone is expanded.

cdr3_length d_call j_call clone_size v_call cdr3_aa cdr3_nt
14 - TRBJ2-7 few TRBV27 CASSQTGEPLEQYF TGTGCCAGCAGCCAGACAGGCGAACCGCTCGAGCAGTACTTC
14 TRBD2 TRBJ2-7 many TRBV12-3/TRBV12-4 CASSFPGLTYEQYF TGTGCCAGCAGTTTTCCGGGACTAACCTACGAGCAGTACTTC
15 - TRBJ2-1 - TRBV3-1 CASSQGDSPGDEQFF TGTGCCAGCAGCCAAGGGGACTCACCTGGGGATGAGCAGTTCTTC
14 - TRBJ2-7 - TRBV7-9 CASSINPRGGEQYF TGTGCCAGCAGCATCAACCCCAGGGGGGGCGAGCAGTACTTC
12 - TRBJ2-7 many TRBV6-1 CASSENIYEQYF TGTGCCAGCAGTGAAAACATCTACGAGCAGTACTTC
14 TRBD2 TRBJ2-7 few TRBV27 CASSSAGSSYEQYF TGTGCCAGCAGTTCAGCGGGGAGCTCCTACGAGCAGTACTTC
14 TRBD2 TRBJ2-3 few TRBV27 CASSTLAGEDTQYF TGTGCCAGCAGTACCCTAGCGGGGGAAGATACGCAGTATTTT
13 - TRBJ2-1 many TRBV7-2 CASSPLDHNEQFF TGTGCCAGCAGCCCTCTAGACCACAATGAGCAGTTCTTC
13 - TRBJ2-2 few TRBV6-5 CASSYSAAGELFF TGTGCCAGCAGTTACTCGGCGGCCGGGGAGCTGTTTTTT
15 TRBD1 TRBJ2-2 many TRBV12-3/TRBV12-4 CASSLWTGPTGELFF TGTGCCAGCAGTTTATGGACAGGCCCCACCGGGGAGCTGTTTTTT
16 - TRBJ2-1 - TRBV29-1 CSVELRSLYHYNEQFF TGCAGCGTTGAATTGAGGAGCCTATACCACTACAATGAGCAGTTCTTC
16 TRBD1 TRBJ2-4 - TRBV3-1 CASSPTQGTGLNIQYF TGTGCCAGCAGCCCTACCCAGGGGACAGGGTTGAACATTCAGTACTTC
15 TRBD2 TRBJ2-1 few TRBV6-1 CASSHLAEAGYEQFF TGTGCCAGCAGTCATCTAGCGGAGGCGGGGTATGAGCAGTTCTTC
14 - TRBJ1-1 few TRBV4-1 CASSQFHGNTEAFF TGCGCCAGCAGCCAATTTCACGGGAACACTGAAGCTTTCTTT
16 - TRBJ2-7 few TRBV6-1 CASSELIGDPTCEQYF TGTGCCAGCAGTGAATTGATAGGTGACCCGACATGCGAGCAGTACTTC
14 - TRBJ1-2 few TRBV25-1 CASSDVTGLDGYTF TGTGCCAGCAGTGACGTGACAGGACTGGATGGCTACACCTTC
16 TRBD2 TRBJ2-1 - TRBV2 CASIPLAGPSYNEQFF TGTGCCAGCATCCCACTAGCGGGGCCCAGTTACAATGAGCAGTTCTTC
19 TRBD2 TRBJ2-1 - TRBV4-1 CASSHFRLAGDNSYNEQFF TGCGCCAGCAGCCACTTTAGACTAGCGGGGGACAACTCCTACAATGAGCAGTTCTTC
14 - TRBJ2-7 many TRBV6-5 CASSYGGSGYEQYF TGTGCCAGCAGCTACGGGGGTAGCGGATACGAGCAGTACTTC
17 TRBD2 TRBJ2-2 - TRBV20-1 CSARAGTSGGDTGELFF TGCAGTGCTAGGGCCGGGACTAGCGGGGGGGACACCGGGGAGCTGTTTTTT
15 TRBD1 TRBJ1-6 few TRBV13 CASSLGQGASSPLHF TGTGCCAGCAGCTTAGGACAGGGGGCGAGTTCACCCCTCCACTTT
12 - TRBJ1-2 few TRBV9 CASSGRSDGYTF TGTGCCAGCAGCGGACGCAGTGATGGCTACACCTTC
15 - TRBJ1-1 - TRBV4-1 CASSQVPGRGEEAFF TGCGCCAGCAGCCAAGTTCCGGGACGGGGTGAAGAAGCTTTCTTT
15 - TRBJ2-6 few TRBV6-2/TRBV6-3 CASQLLGSGANVLTF TGTGCCAGCCAACTACTTGGCTCTGGGGCCAACGTCCTGACTTTC
15 - TRBJ1-1 - TRBV12-3/TRBV12-4 CASTNLIQVNTEAFF TGTGCCAGCACCAACTTGATCCAGGTGAACACTGAAGCTTTCTTT
14 - TRBJ2-2 many TRBV6-2/TRBV6-3 CASSIPTGTGELFF TGTGCCAGCAGTATCCCCACAGGGACCGGGGAGCTGTTTTTT
13 TRBD1 TRBJ2-7 - TRBV27 CASRSDGQEVEYF TGTGCCAGCAGGTCCGACGGACAGGAGGTGGAGTACTTC
15 TRBD1 TRBJ1-6 - TRBV12-3/TRBV12-4 CASSPRTGQNSPLHF TGTGCCAGCAGTCCCCGGACAGGCCAAAATTCACCCCTCCACTTT
16 - TRBJ2-1 - TRBV13 CASSPHRQAGDDEQFF TGTGCCAGCAGCCCCCACCGACAGGCGGGGGACGATGAGCAGTTCTTC
11 - TRBJ2-7 - TRBV29-1 CSVAGSYEQYF TGCAGCGTGGCGGGGTCTTACGAGCAGTACTTC
12 - TRBJ2-7 - TRBV2 CASSEISYEQYF TGTGCCAGCAGTGAGATAAGCTACGAGCAGTACTTC
13 - TRBJ2-7 once TRBV4-3 CASSHATSYEQYF TGCGCCAGCAGCCATGCTACTAGCTACGAGCAGTACTTC
14 - TRBJ1-5 - TRBV27 CASSLGSSNQPQHF TGTGCCAGCAGTTTAGGGAGTTCCAATCAGCCCCAGCATTTT
13 TRBD1 TRBJ2-2 - TRBV29-1 CSALRGSTGELFF TGCAGCGCACTCAGGGGGAGTACCGGGGAGCTGTTTTTT
17 TRBD2 TRBJ2-7 - TRBV7-9 CASSPGGGFESSYEQYF TGTGCCAGCAGCCCCGGCGGGGGTTTCGAGAGCTCCTACGAGCAGTACTTC
15 - TRBJ2-1 few TRBV20-1 CSARDVRDLGNEQFF TGCAGTGCTAGGGACGTCCGGGACCTCGGGAATGAGCAGTTCTTC
19 TRBD2 TRBJ2-3 - TRBV3-1 CASSQGPGLAGGHSDTQYF TGTGCCAGCAGCCAAGGCCCGGGACTAGCGGGGGGGCATTCAGATACGCAGTATTTT
15 TRBD2 TRBJ2-1 many TRBV14 CASSQGTSGWNEQFF TGTGCCAGCAGCCAAGGGACTAGCGGGTGGAATGAGCAGTTCTTC
13 TRBD1 TRBJ2-7 few TRBV11-2 CASTPQGAQEQYF TGTGCCAGCACCCCACAGGGGGCACAAGAGCAGTACTTC
12 TRBD2 TRBJ2-1 many TRBV12-3/TRBV12-4 CASSDGAGRQFF TGTGCCAGCAGTGACGGAGCGGGACGACAGTTCTTC
14 - TRBJ2-1 - TRBV6-5 CASSYVSGYNEQFF TGTGCCAGCAGTTATGTGTCAGGGTACAATGAGCAGTTCTTC
17 - TRBJ1-5 - TRBV21-1 CASKGGDRVYSNQPQHF TGTGCCAGCAAAGGGGGGGACAGAGTATATAGCAATCAGCCCCAGCATTTT
13 - TRBJ2-7 few TRBV12-3/TRBV12-4 CASSLTSHYEQYF TGTGCCAGCAGTTTAACGTCTCACTACGAGCAGTACTTC
12 - TRBJ2-5 - TRBV27 CATRGVGQTQYF TGTGCCACGAGGGGAGTGGGTCAGACCCAGTACTTC
16 - TRBJ2-6 few TRBV13 CASSSTGISGANVLTF TGTGCCAGCAGCTCTACAGGTATTTCTGGGGCCAACGTCCTGACTTTC
12 - TRBJ1-1 many TRBV12-3/TRBV12-4 CASSLSFTEAFF TGTGCCAGCAGTTTGTCCTTTACTGAAGCTTTCTTT
16 - TRBJ2-5 - TRBV27 CASSLSGLLVGGTQYF TGTGCCAGCAGTTTATCAGGACTACTCGTTGGGGGGACCCAGTACTTC
10 - TRBJ2-5 - TRBV29-1 CSGWVETQYF TGCAGCGGGTGGGTCGAGACCCAGTACTTC
14 - TRBJ2-3 - TRBV3-1 CASSPYSTVDTQYF TGTGCCAGCAGCCCCTATTCGACCGTAGATACGCAGTATTTT
14 TRBD2 TRBJ2-7 - TRBV2 CATRGVAGVYEQYF TGTGCCACTCGGGGGGTAGCGGGAGTTTACGAGCAGTACTTC
13 - TRBJ1-1 few TRBV27 CASSFSGSTEAFF TGTGCCAGCAGTTTTTCAGGGAGCACTGAAGCTTTCTTT
13 TRBD1 TRBJ2-7 few TRBV28 CASSLTRGHEQYF TGTGCCAGCAGTTTAACCAGGGGGCACGAGCAGTACTTC
14 - TRBJ1-5 - TRBV5-1 CASIHNREYQPQHF TGCGCCAGCATACACAACAGGGAATATCAACCCCAGCATTTT
14 TRBD2 TRBJ2-3 - TRBV10-2 CASSGLASTDTQYF TGCGCCAGCAGTGGACTAGCGAGCACAGATACGCAGTATTTT